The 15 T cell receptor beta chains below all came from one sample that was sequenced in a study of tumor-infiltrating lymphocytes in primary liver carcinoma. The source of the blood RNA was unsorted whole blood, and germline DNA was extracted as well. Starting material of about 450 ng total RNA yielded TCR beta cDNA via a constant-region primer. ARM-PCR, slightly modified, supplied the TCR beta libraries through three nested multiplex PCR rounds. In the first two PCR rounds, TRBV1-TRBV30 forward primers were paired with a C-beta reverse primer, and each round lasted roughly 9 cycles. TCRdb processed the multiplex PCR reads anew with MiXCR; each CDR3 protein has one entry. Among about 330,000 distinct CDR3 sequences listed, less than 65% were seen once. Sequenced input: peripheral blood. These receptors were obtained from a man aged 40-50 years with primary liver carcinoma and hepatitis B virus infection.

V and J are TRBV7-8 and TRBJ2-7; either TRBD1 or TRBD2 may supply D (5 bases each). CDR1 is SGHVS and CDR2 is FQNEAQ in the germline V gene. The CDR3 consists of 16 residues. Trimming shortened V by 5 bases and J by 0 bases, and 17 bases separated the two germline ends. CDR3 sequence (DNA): TGTGCCAGCAGCCCGGGCGGTCGGGGCCACTCCTACGAGCAGTACTTC. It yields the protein CASSPGGRGHSYEQYF.

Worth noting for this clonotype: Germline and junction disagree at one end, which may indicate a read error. The CDR3 DNA reads as TGTGCCAGGAGTGAAGACGGGGGAGGCACTGAAGCTTTCTTT. It specifies CARSEDGGGTEAFF. J is TRBJ1-1 and V is TRBV6-1; tentatively, D is TRBD1 (5 bases). The CDR3 runs to 14 residues. CDR1 is MNHNS and CDR2 is SASEGT in the germline V gene.

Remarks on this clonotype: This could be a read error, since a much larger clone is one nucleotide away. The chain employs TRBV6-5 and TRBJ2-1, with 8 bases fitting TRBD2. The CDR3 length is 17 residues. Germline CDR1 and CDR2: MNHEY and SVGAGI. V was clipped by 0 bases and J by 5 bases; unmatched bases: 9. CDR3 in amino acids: CASSYSISGSSHNEQFF. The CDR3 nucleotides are TGTGCCAGCAGTTACTCGATAAGCGGGAGCAGCCACAATGAGCAGTTCTTC.

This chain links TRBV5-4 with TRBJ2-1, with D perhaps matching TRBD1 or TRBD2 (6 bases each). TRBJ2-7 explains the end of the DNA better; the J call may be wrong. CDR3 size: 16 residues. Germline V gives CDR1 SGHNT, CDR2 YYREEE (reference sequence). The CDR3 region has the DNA TGTGCCCTCGTGGGGACTCCGGGACACAAGTCCTACGAGCAGTACTTC. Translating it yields CALVGTPGHKSYEQYF.

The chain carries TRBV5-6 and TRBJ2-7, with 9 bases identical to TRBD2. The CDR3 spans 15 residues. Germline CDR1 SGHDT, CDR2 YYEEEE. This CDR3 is CTNSPGASGDYEQYF. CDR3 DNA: TGTACCAACAGCCCCGGGGCTAGCGGGGACTACGAGCAGTACTTC.

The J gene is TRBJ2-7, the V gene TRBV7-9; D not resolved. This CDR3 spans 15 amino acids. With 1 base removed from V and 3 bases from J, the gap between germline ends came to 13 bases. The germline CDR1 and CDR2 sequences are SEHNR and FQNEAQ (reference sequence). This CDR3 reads CASSLVQAAIYEQYF. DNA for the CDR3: TGTGCCAGCAGCTTAGTCCAGGCGGCCATCTACGAGCAGTACTTC.

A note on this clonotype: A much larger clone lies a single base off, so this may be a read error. The CDR3: CASSEGVLSGSGETQYF. CDR3 bases: TGTGCCAGCAGCGAAGGAGTTCTTAGCGGGAGCGGTGAGACCCAGTACTTC. V is TRBV6-6 and J is TRBJ2-5; the match to TRBD2 covers 9 bases. Germline CDR1 reads MNHNY; CDR2 reads SVGAGI (reference sequence). This CDR3 is built from 17 residues. Trimming at V came to 6 bases and at J to 5 bases, leaving 16 bases not matched to a gene.

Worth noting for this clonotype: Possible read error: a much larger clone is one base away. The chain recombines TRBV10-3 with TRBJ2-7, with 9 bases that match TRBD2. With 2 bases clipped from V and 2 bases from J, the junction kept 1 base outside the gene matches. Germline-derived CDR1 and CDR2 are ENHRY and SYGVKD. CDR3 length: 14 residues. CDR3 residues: CAISESGRTYEQYF. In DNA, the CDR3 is TGTGCCATCAGTGAGAGCGGGAGGACCTACGAGCAGTACTTC.

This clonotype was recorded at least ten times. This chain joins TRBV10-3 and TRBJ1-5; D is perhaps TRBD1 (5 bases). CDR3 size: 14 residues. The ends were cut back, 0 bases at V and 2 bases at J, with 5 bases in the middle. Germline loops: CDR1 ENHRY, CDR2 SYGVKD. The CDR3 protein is CAISESGGNQPQHF. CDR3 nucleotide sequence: TGTGCCATCAGTGAGTCAGGGGGCAATCAGCCCCAGCATTTT.

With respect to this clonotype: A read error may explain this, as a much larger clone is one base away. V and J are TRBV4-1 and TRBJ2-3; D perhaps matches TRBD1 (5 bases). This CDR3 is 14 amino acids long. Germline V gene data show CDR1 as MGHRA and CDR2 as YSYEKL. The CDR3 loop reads CASSQVWGPDMQYF. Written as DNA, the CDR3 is TGCGCCAGCAGCCAAGTGTGGGGCCCAGATATGCAGTATTTT.

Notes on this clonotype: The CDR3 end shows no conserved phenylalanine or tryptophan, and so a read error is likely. CDR3 coding DNA: TGCGCCAGCAGTGAGGACCCGGGGACCCAGTACTCC. Its protein product is CASSEDPGTQYS. The chain uses TRBV10-2 and TRBJ2-5; D is undetermined. CDR3 length equals 12 residues. V lost 2 bases to trimming and J lost 7 bases, with 8 bases between them. Germline CDR1 reads WSHSY; CDR2 reads SAAADI.

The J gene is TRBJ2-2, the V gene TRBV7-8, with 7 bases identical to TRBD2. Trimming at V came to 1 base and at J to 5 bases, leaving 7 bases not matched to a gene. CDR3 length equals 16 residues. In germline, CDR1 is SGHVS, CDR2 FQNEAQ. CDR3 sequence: CASSLVAGASTGELFF. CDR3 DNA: TGTGCCAGCAGCTTAGTCGCGGGAGCTAGTACCGGGGAGCTGTTTTTT.

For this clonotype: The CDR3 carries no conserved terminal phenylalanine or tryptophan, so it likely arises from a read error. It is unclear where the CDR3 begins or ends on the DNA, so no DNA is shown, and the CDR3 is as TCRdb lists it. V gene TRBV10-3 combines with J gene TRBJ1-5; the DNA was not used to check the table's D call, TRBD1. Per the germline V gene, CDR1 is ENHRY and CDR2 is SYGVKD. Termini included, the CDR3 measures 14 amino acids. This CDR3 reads CAISGQGAGQPKHV.

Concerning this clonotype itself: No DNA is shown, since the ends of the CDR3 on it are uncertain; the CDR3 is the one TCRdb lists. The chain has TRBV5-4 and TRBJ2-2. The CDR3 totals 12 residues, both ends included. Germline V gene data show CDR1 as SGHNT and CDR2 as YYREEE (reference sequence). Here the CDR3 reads CASRTNTGSCFF.

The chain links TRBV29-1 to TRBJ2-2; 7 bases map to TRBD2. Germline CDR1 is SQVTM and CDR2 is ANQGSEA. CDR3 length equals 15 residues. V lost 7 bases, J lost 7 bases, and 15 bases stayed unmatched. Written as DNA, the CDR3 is TGCAGCGCTACGGCTGGCGGGAGATATATCGGGGAGCTGTTTTTT. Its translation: CSATAGGRYIGELFF.